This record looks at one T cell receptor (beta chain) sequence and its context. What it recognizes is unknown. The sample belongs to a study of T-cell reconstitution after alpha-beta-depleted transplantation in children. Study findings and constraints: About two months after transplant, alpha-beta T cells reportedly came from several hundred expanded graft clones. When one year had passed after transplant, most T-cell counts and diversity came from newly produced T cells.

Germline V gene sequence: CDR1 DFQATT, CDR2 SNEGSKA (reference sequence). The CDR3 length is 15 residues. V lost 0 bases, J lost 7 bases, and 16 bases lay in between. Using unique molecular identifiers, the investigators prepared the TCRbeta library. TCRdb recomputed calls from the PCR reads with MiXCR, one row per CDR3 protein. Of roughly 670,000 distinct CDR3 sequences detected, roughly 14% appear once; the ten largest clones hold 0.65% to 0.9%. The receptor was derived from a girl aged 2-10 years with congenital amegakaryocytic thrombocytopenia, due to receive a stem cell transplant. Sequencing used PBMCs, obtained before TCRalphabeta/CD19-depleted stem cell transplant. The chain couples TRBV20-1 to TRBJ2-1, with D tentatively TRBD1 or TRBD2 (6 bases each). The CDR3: CSARDAVGGWNEQFF. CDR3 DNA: TGCAGTGCTAGAGATGCGGTCGGGGGCTGGAATGAGCAGTTCTTC.